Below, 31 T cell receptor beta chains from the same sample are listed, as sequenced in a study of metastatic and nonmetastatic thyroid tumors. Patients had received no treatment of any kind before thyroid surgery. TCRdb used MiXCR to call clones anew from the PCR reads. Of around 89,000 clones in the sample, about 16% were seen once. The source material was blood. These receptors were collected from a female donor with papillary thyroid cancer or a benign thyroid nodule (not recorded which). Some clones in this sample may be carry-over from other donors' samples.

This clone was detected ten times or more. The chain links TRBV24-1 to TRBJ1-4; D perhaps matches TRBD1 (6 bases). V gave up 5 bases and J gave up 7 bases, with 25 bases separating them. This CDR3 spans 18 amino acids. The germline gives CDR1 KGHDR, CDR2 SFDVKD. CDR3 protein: CATSVQGQTFGVFEKLFF. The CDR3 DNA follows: TGTGCCACCAGTGTACAGGGACAAACTTTTGGAGTATTTGAAAAACTGTTTTTT.

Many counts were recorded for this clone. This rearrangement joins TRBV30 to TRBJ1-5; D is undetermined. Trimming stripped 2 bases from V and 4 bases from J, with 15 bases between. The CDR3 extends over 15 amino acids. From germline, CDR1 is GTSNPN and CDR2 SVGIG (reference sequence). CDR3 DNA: TGTGCCTGGAGTAGGCGGTCTGAAGGGAATCAGCCCCAGCATTTT. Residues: CAWSRRSEGNQPQHF.

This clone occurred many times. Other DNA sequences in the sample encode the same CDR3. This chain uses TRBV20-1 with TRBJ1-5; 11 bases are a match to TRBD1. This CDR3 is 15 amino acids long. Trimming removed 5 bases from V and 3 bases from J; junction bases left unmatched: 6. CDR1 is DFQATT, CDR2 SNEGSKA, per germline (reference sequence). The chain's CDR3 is CSACRDRGYNQPQHF. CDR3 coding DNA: TGCAGTGCTTGCCGGGACAGGGGGTACAATCAGCCCCAGCATTTT.

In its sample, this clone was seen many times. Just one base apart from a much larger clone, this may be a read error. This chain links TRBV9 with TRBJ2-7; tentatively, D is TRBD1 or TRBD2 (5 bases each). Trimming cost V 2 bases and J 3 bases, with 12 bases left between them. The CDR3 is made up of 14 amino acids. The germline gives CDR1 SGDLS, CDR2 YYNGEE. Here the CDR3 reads CASSVTGRGYEQYF. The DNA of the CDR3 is TGTGCCAGCAGCGTCACGGGACGGGGCTACGAGCAGTACTTC.

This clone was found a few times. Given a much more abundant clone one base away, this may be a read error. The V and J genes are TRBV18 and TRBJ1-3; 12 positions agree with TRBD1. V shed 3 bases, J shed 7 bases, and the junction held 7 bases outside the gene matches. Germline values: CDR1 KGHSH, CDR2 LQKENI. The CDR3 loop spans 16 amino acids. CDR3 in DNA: TGTGCCAGCTCACCGGGACAGGGGGCTTTTATGAACACCATATATTTT. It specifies CASSPGQGAFMNTIYF.

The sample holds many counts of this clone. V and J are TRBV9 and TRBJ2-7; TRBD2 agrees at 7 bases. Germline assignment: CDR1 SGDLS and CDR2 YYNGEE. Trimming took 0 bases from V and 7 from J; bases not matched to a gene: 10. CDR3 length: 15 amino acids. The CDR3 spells CASSVGGGSGEEQYF. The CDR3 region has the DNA TGTGCCAGCAGCGTAGGGGGGGGGTCAGGAGAAGAGCAGTACTTC.

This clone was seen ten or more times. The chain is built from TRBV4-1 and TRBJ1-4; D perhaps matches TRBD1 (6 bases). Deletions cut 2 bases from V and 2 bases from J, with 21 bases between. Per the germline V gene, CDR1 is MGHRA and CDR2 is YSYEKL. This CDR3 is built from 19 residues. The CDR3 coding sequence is TGCGCCAGCAGCCAACGGAGACAGGCGACAGGTTTGACTAATGAAAAACTGTTTTTT. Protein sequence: CASSQRRQATGLTNEKLFF.

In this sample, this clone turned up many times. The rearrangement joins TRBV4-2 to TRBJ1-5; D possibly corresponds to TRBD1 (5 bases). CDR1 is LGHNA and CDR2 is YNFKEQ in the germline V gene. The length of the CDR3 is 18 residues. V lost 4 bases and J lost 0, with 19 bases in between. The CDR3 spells CASSPGGLKTHSNQPQHF. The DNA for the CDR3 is TGTGCCAGCAGCCCGGGGGGTCTCAAAACCCATAGCAATCAGCCCCAGCATTTT.

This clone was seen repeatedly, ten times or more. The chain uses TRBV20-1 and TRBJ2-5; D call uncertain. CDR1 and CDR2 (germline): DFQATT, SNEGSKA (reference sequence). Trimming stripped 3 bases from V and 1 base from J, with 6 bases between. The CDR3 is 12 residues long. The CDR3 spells CSASGAQETQYF. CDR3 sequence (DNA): TGCAGTGCTAGTGGCGCCCAAGAGACCCAGTACTTC.

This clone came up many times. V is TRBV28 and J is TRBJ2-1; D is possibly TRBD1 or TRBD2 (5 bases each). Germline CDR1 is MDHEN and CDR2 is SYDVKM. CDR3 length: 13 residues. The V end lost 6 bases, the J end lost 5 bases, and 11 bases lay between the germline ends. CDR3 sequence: CASSRGRHNEQFF. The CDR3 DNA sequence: TGTGCCAGCAGCCGGGGACGGCACAATGAGCAGTTCTTC.

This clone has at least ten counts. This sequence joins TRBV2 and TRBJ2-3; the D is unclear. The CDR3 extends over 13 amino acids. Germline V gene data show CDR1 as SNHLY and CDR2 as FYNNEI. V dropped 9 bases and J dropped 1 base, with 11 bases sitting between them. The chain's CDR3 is CARAGPGTDTQYF. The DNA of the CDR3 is TGTGCCAGAGCCGGGCCGGGCACAGATACGCAGTATTTT.

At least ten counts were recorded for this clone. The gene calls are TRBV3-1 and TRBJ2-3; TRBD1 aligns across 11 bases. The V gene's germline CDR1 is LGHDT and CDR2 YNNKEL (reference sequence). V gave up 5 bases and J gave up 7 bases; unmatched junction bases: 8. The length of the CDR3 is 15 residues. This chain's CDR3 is CASSSRDRGYYTQYF. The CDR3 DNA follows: TGTGCCAGCAGCTCCCGGGACAGGGGGTACTATACGCAGTATTTT.

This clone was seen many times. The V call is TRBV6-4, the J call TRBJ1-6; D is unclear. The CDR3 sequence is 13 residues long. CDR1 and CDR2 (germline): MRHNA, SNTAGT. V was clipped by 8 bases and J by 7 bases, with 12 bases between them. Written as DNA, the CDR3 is TGTGCCAGCTTCCGGGAGACAAATTCACCCCTCCACTTT. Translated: CASFRETNSPLHF.

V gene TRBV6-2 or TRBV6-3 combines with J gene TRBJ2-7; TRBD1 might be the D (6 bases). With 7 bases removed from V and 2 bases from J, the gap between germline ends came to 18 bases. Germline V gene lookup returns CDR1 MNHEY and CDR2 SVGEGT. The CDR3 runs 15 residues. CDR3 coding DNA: TGTGCCAGCATTCATGACAGGCCGGCACCCTACGAGCAGTACTTC. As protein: CASIHDRPAPYEQYF.

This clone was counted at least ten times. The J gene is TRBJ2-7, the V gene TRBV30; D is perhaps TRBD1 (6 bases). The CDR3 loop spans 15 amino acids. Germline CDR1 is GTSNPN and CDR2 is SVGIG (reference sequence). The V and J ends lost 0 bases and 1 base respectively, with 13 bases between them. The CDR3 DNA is TGTGCCTGGAGTGTAGGTGTCAGGGGATCCTACGAGCAGTACTTC. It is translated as CAWSVGVRGSYEQYF.

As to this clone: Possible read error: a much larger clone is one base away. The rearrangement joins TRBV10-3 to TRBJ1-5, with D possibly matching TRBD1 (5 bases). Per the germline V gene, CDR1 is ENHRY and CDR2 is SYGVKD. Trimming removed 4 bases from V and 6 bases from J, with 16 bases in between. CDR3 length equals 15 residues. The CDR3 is CAISGGVAGFQPQHF. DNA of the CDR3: TGTGCCATCAGTGGGGGGGTGGCCGGATTTCAGCCCCAGCATTTT.

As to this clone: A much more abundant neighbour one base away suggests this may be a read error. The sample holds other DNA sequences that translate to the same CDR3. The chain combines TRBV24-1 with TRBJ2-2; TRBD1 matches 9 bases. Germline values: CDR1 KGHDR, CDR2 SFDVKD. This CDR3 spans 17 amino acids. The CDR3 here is CATSEPNGQGLAGELFF. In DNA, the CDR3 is TGTGCCACCAGTGAGCCTAATGGACAGGGGCTTGCCGGTGAGCTGTTTTTT.

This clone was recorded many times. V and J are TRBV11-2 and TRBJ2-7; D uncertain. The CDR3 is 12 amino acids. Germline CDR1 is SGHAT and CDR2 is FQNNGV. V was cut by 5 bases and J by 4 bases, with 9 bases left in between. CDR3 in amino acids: CASSPSSYEQYF. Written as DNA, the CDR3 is TGTGCCAGCAGCCCAAGCAGTTACGAGCAGTACTTC.

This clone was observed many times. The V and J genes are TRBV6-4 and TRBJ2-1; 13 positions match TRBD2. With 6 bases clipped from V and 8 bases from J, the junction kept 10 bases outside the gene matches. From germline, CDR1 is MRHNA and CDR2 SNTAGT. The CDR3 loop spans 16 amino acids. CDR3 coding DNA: TGTGCCAGCAGCCTAACTAGCGGGGGGGCCCTGCATGAGCAGTTCTTC. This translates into CASSLTSGGALHEQFF.

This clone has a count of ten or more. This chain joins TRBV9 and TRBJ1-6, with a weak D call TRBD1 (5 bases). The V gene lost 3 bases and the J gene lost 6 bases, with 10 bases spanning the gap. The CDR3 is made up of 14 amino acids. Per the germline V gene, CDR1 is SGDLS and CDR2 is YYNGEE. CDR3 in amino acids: CASSARVSNSPLHF. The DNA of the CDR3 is TGTGCCAGCAGCGCCAGGGTTAGTAATTCACCCCTCCACTTT.

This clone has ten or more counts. CDR3 nucleotide sequence: TGTGCCAGCAGTCCTATTCAGTTAGCCAAAAACATTCAGTACTTC. Its translation: CASSPIQLAKNIQYF. This chain connects TRBV28 to TRBJ2-4; D is uncertain. The CDR3 runs to 15 residues. Germline CDR1 reads MDHEN; CDR2 reads SYDVKM. V lost 5 bases and J 0 bases, leaving 11 bases between the germline ends.

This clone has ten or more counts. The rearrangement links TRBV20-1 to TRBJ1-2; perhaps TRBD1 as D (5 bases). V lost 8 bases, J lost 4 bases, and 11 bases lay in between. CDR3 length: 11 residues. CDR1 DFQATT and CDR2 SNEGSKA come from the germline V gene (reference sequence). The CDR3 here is CSPRGSYGYTF. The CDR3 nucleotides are TGCAGTCCCCGGGGGTCCTATGGCTACACCTTC.

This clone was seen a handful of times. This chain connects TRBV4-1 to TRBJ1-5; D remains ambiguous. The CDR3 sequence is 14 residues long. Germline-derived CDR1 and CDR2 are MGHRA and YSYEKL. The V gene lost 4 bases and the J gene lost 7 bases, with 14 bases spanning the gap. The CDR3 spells CASSPQAAGQPQHF. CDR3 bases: TGCGCCAGCAGCCCCCAGGCCGCGGGCCAGCCCCAGCATTTT.

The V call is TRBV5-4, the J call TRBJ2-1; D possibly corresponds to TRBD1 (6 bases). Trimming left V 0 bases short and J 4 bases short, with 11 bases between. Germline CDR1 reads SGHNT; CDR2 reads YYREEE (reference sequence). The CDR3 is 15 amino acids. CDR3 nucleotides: TGTGCCAGCAGCTTGGGGACAGCAATATACAATGAGCAGTTCTTC. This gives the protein CASSLGTAIYNEQFF.

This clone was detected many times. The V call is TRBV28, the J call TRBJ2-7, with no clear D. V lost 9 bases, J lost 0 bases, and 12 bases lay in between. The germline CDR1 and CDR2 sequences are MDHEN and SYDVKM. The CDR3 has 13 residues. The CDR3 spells CASGNSPSYEQYF. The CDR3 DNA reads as TGTGCCAGTGGAAACAGCCCCTCCTACGAGCAGTACTTC.

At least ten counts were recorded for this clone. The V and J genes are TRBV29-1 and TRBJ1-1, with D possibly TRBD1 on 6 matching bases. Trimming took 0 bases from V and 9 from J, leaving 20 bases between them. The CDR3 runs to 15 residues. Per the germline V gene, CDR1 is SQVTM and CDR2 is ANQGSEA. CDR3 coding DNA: TGCAGCGTTGAAGATCCCAAGGCGGCGGGGGCCCAAGCTTTCTTT. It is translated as CSVEDPKAAGAQAFF.

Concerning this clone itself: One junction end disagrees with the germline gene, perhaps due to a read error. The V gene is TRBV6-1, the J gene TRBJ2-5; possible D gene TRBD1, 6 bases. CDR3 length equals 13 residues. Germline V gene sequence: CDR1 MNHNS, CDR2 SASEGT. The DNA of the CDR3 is TGTGCCAGCAGATTGACAGGCCAAGAGACCCAGTACTTT. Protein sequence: CASRLTGQETQYF.

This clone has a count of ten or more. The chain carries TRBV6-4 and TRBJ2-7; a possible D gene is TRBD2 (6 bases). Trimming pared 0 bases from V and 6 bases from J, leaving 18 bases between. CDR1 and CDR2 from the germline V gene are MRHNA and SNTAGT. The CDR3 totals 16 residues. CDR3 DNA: TGTGCCAGCAGTGACTCGGCGGGGAGTGCAGCGAGCGAGCAGTACTTC. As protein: CASSDSAGSAASEQYF.

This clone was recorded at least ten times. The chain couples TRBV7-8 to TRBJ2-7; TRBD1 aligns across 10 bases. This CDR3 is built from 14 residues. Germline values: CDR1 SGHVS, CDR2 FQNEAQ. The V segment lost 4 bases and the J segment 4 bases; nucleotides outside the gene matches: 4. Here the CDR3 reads CASSSEDRGYEQYF. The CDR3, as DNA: TGTGCCAGCAGCTCCGAGGACAGGGGGTACGAGCAGTACTTC.

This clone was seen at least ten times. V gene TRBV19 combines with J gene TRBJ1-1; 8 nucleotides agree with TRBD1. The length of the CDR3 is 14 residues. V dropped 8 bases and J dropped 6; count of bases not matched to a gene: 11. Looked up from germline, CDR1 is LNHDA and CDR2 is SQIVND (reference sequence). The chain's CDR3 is CASGYQGAQAEAFF. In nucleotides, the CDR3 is TGTGCCAGTGGTTATCAGGGGGCGCAGGCTGAAGCTTTCTTT.

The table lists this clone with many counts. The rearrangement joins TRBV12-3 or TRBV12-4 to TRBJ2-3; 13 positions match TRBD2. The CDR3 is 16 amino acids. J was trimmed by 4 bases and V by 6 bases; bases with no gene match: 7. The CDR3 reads CASSVGLAGTSDTQYF. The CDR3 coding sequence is TGTGCCAGCAGCGTGGGACTAGCGGGAACCTCAGATACGCAGTATTTT.